Presented here are 5 T cell receptor beta chains from one specimen sequenced in a study of T cell responses to AZD1222 COVID-19 vaccine. Libraries were prepared by immunoSEQ multiplex PCR; TCRdb keeps only in-frame clonotypes and omits some of them. The sample consists of about 82,000 clones, around 89% of them appearing once. Sample: peripheral blood, taken on day 0 of AZD1222 vaccination. The receptor source for this set is an adult in good health.

The chain links TRBV7-8 to TRBJ2-4; D is ambiguous. The CDR3 runs 19 residues. V lost 5 bases to trimming and J lost 0 bases, with 23 bases between them. CDR1 is SGHVS and CDR2 is FQNEAQ in the germline V gene. This CDR3 is CASSPKGRNILLAKNIQYF. CDR3 nucleotides: TGTGCCAGCAGCCCCAAAGGCCGAAACATACTATTAGCCAAAAACATTCAGTACTTC.

The V and J genes are TRBV27 and TRBJ1-1, with D uncertain. Trimming cost V 0 bases and J 4 bases, with 9 bases left between them. CDR1 is MNHEY, CDR2 SMNVEV, per germline (reference sequence). This CDR3 contains 14 residues. The CDR3 region is CASSLSRWGTEAFF. Here the CDR3 DNA reads TGTGCCAGCAGTTTATCCAGGTGGGGCACTGAAGCTTTCTTT.

The V and J genes are TRBV19 and TRBJ2-1; 8 nucleotides agree with TRBD2. V was clipped by 3 bases and J by 6 bases; unmatched bases: 7. Germline lookup yields CDR1 LNHDA and CDR2 SQIVND (reference sequence). The CDR3 extends over 15 amino acids. The CDR3 region is CASSIISGGVNEQFF. Written as DNA, the CDR3 is TGTGCCAGTAGTATCATCTCGGGGGGGGTCAATGAGCAGTTCTTC.

This clone was seen more than once but under ten times. The gene calls are TRBV6-5 and TRBJ1-1; 7 nucleotides match TRBD1. Germline V gives CDR1 MNHEY, CDR2 SVGAGI. This CDR3 comprises 12 residues. After removal of 6 bases from V and 6 bases from J, the junction contained 4 bases not matched to a gene. The CDR3 here is CASRADRAEAFF. The CDR3 DNA reads as TGTGCCAGCAGAGCAGACAGGGCTGAAGCTTTCTTT.

The V gene is TRBV19, the J gene TRBJ1-6, with unresolved D. V lost 6 bases and J 0 bases, leaving 6 bases between the germline ends. Germline-derived CDR1 and CDR2 are LNHDA and SQIVND (reference sequence). The CDR3 runs 14 residues. The DNA for the CDR3 is TGTGCCAGTAGCCCTAGCTCCTATAATTCACCCCTCCACTTT. Amino acids: CASSPSSYNSPLHF.